This is a list of T cell receptor beta chains from one sample in a study of human T cells and chemical hapten exposure. TCRdb used MiXCR to reprocess the RACE reads, holding one entry per CDR3 protein. Of around 380,000 distinct CDR3 sequences in the sample, roughly 5% were seen once. Specimen: whole blood, collected in connection with sensitization to the hapten diphenylcyclopropenone (DPC). All receptors come from a woman aged 45-65 years with alopecia areata. Some clones in this sample may be carry-over from other donors' samples. The CDR3 runs from the conserved cysteine through the conserved F or W. Fields, in order: CDR3 length, V gene, clone size, D gene, J gene, CDR3 DNA, CDR3 protein. A D gene is named only where the DNA matches it firmly. A row's size may be missing; if present it is once, few, many or a size class.

15,TRBV7-9,NA,TRBD1,TRBJ2-5,TGTGCCAGCAGGCCCGGGACAGAAACCCAAGAGACCCAGTACTTC,CASRPGTETQETQYF
14,TRBV27,few,NA,TRBJ2-2,TGTGCCAGCAGTTGGGGACGAAACACCGGGGAGCTGTTTTTT,CASSWGRNTGELFF
14,TRBV6-2/TRBV6-3,many,NA,TRBJ1-5,TGTGCCAGCAGTTACTCGGAGTTAAGTCAGCCCCAGCATTTT,CASSYSELSQPQHF
12,TRBV5-1,many,NA,TRBJ1-1,TGCGCCAGCAGACTGGAGAACACTGAAGCTTTCTTT,CASRLENTEAFF
14,TRBV7-9,many,NA,TRBJ1-1,TGTGCCAGCAGCTTCCCGGCCCTCGGCACTGAAGCTTTCTTT,CASSFPALGTEAFF
12,TRBV29-1,few,NA,TRBJ1-1,TGCAGCGTACGGGGCGAGGCGGCTGAAGCTTTCTTT,CSVRGEAAEAFF
16,TRBV20-1,many,TRBD2,TRBJ2-1,TGCAGTGCTAGGGCCATTCTAGCGGCATCCTACAATGAGCAGTTCTTC,CSARAILAASYNEQFF
13,TRBV30,many,NA,TRBJ1-5,TGTGCCTGGAGTGTAGGAGGGGAGCAGCCCCAGCATTTT,CAWSVGGEQPQHF
13,TRBV2,many,NA,TRBJ1-1,TGTGCCAGCATCTTGGGACCCAGGGGTGAAGCTTTCTTT,CASILGPRGEAFF
15,TRBV27,many,NA,TRBJ1-5,TGTGCCAGCAGGACACAGAAAGGACTCAATCAGCCCCAGCATTTT,CASRTQKGLNQPQHF
15,TRBV2,few,NA,TRBJ1-1,TGTGCCAGCAGTGTCTATGGACAGATGAACACTGAAGCTTTCTTT,CASSVYGQMNTEAFF
15,TRBV9,many,NA,TRBJ2-7,TGTGCCAGCAGCCGGGGACTCGTTACCTCATACGAGCAGTACTTC,CASSRGLVTSYEQYF
13,TRBV18,many,NA,TRBJ1-1,TGTGCCAGCTCACCAATCCAGGCCCATGAAGCTTTCTTT,CASSPIQAHEAFF
16,TRBV4-2,many,NA,TRBJ1-3,TGTGCCAGCAGCCAAGATCCCACAGGTTCTGGAAACACCATATATTTT,CASSQDPTGSGNTIYF
17,TRBV9,NA,TRBD2,TRBJ2-5,TGTGCCAGCAGCGCCACACCAGCGGGGGGGCCTGGGGAGACCCAGTACTTC,CASSATPAGGPGETQYF
11,TRBV24-1,many,NA,TRBJ2-2,TGTGCCACCAGTGAGTCCGGGGAGCTGTTTTTT,CATSESGELFF
11,TRBV3-1,NA,NA,TRBJ2-7,TGTGCCAGCAGCCAAGAACGGGCGCAGTACTTC,CASSQERAQYF
16,TRBV6-5,many,NA,TRBJ2-1,TGTGCCAGCAGTGAGCAAGAATGGGGACATTACAATGAGCAGTTCTTC,CASSEQEWGHYNEQFF
15,TRBV28,few,NA,TRBJ1-1,TGTGCCAGCAGCGCTGCAGCGGCGGGTGACACTGAAGCTTTCTTT,CASSAAAAGDTEAFF
15,TRBV15,many,TRBD1,TRBJ1-6,TGTGCCACCAGCAGAGATCAGGGGGCGAATTCACCCCTCCACTTT,CATSRDQGANSPLHF
14,TRBV14,NA,NA,TRBJ2-5,TGTGCCAGCAGCCAAGATCCAGGGCTCGGGGCCCAGTACTTC,CASSQDPGLGAQYF
12,TRBV29-1,NA,NA,TRBJ1-2,TGCAGCGTTGAAGAACCCAGCTATGGCTACACCTTC,CSVEEPSYGYTF
15,TRBV12-3/TRBV12-4,many,NA,TRBJ2-2,TGTGCCAGCAGTTTTGGCAGGACGAACACCGGGGAGCTGTTTTTT,CASSFGRTNTGELFF
15,TRBV6-5,many,NA,TRBJ1-1,TGTGCCAGCAGTTACGGCGCGGACATGAACACTGAAGCTTTCTTT,CASSYGADMNTEAFF
15,TRBV5-6,many,NA,TRBJ2-7,TGTGCCAGCAGCTTCGGTCAGGACTACCGATACGAGCAGTACTTC,CASSFGQDYRYEQYF
14,TRBV20-1,many,TRBD2,TRBJ2-3,TGCAGTGCTGGGTCCGGGACTAGCGGAGATACGCAGTATTTT,CSAGSGTSGDTQYF
13,TRBV2,many,NA,TRBJ1-5,TGTGCCAGCAGGGACAGCGAGGGTCAGCCCCAGCATTTT,CASRDSEGQPQHF
14,TRBV5-5,many,NA,TRBJ2-7,TGTGCCAGCAGCTTGGGGGACGGTCCCTACGAGCAGTACTTC,CASSLGDGPYEQYF
14,TRBV18,NA,NA,TRBJ1-1,TGTGCCAGCTCACTACCGGACATCAACACTGAAGCTTTCTTT,CASSLPDINTEAFF
16,TRBV20-1,few,NA,TRBJ2-7,TGCAGTGCTACAGTTCCGGGGAGGACGAGCTCCTACGAGCAGTACTTC,CSATVPGRTSSYEQYF
15,TRBV7-2,NA,NA,TRBJ1-1,TGTGCCAGCAGCTTAGTGGGGGGCGTGGACACTGAAGCTTTCTTT,CASSLVGGVDTEAFF
15,TRBV6-6,few,TRBD1,TRBJ1-1,TGTGCCAGTTTCCTGAACAGGGGGGTGGAGAGTGAAGCTTTCTTT,CASFLNRGVESEAFF
15,TRBV27,few,NA,TRBJ1-3,TGTGCCAGCAGTTTACAGGGGAAATCTGGAAACACCATATATTTT,CASSLQGKSGNTIYF
13,TRBV7-2,many,NA,TRBJ2-3,TGTGCCATTCAGGGAGCGGGCACAGATACGCAGTATTTT,CAIQGAGTDTQYF
14,TRBV12-3/TRBV12-4,many,NA,TRBJ2-5,TGTGCCAGCAGTTTTGGCGGACGATCGGAGACCCAGTACTTC,CASSFGGRSETQYF
16,TRBV7-9,many,NA,TRBJ2-6,TGTGCCAGCAGCTTATCCCGGGAATTTGGGGCCAACGTCCTGACTTTC,CASSLSREFGANVLTF
16,TRBV27,few,NA,TRBJ2-7,TGTGCCAGCAGTTTAGAGCTTGCGGCCTTACCCTACGAGCAGTACTTC,CASSLELAALPYEQYF
12,TRBV2,many,NA,TRBJ2-1,TGTGCCAGCAGTGCCAGAGACAATGAGCAGTTCTTC,CASSARDNEQFF
17,TRBV27,NA,NA,TRBJ2-5,TGTGCCAGCAGTTTTGGACCGGGGGCAGCGTACCAAGAGACCCAGTACTTC,CASSFGPGAAYQETQYF
14,TRBV14,many,NA,TRBJ1-1,TGTGCCAGCAGCCAGTTCGCCACGAACACTGAAGCTTTCTTT,CASSQFATNTEAFF
13,TRBV6-5,many,NA,TRBJ2-5,TGTGCCAGCACTCCCGGGACTCAAGAGACCCAGTACTTC,CASTPGTQETQYF
11,TRBV6-5,many,NA,TRBJ2-1,TGTGCCAGCGGATCCTACAATGAGCAGTTCTTC,CASGSYNEQFF
14,TRBV5-8,NA,TRBD1,TRBJ1-5,TGTGCCAGCACGAGTCAGGGGGCAAATCAGCCCCAGCATTTT,CASTSQGANQPQHF
15,TRBV7-2,many,NA,TRBJ1-1,TGTGCCAGCAGCTATTACGAGATCGAGAACACTGAAGCTTTCTTT,CASSYYEIENTEAFF
15,TRBV12-3/TRBV12-4,many,NA,TRBJ2-2,TGTGCCAGCAGTTTCGCAGGGAGAGGAACCGGGGAGCTGTTTTTT,CASSFAGRGTGELFF
14,TRBV18,NA,NA,TRBJ1-3,TGTGCCAGCTCCCTTGAAGCGGGCGGAAACACCATATATTTT,CASSLEAGGNTIYF
15,TRBV5-1,many,TRBD1,TRBJ1-4,TGCGCCAGCGGGACAGGGGGCACCACTAATGAAAAACTGTTTTTT,CASGTGGTTNEKLFF
15,TRBV7-8,few,NA,TRBJ1-1,TGTGCCAGCAGCTTATTCAGACAGGCGAACACTGAAGCTTTCTTT,CASSLFRQANTEAFF
19,TRBV6-2/TRBV6-3,few,TRBD1,TRBJ1-5,TGTGCCAGCAGTCCGACCGGGACAGGGTCCTTGGGGAGTAATCAGCCCCAGCATTTT,CASSPTGTGSLGSNQPQHF
11,TRBV7-2,many,NA,TRBJ2-7,TGTGCCAGCAGCCCGTATATCGAGCAGTACTTC,CASSPYIEQYF